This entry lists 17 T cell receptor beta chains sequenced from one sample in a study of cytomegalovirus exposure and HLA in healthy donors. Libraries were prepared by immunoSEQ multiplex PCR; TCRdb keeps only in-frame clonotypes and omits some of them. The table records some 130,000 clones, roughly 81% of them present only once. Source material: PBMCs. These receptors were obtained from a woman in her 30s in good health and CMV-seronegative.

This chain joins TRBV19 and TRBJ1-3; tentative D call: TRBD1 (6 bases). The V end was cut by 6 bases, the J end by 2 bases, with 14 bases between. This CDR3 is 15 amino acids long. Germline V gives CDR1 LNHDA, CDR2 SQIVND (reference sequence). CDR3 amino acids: CASSTWDITGNTIYF. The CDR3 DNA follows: TGTGCCAGTAGCACCTGGGACATAACTGGAAACACCATATATTTT.

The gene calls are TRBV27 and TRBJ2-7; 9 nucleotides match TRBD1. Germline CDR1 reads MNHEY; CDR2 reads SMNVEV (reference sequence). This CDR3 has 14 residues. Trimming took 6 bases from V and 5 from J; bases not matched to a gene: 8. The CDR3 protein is CASSRDRDRDEQYF. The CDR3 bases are TGTGCCAGCAGCCGGGACCGGGACAGGGACGAGCAGTACTTC.

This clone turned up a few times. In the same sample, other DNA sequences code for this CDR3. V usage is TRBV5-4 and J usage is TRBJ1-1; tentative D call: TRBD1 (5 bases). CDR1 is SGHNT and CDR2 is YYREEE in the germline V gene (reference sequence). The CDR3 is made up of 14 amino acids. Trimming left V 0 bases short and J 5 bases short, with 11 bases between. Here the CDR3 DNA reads TGTGCCAGCAGCTTGGAGCGGGGCAGGACTGAAGCTTTCTTT. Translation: CASSLERGRTEAFF.

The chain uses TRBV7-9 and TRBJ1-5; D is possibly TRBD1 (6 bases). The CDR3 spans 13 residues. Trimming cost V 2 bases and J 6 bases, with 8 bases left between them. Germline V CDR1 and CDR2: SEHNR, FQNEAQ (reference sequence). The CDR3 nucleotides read TGTGCCAGCAGCTTATCAGGGGTTCAGCCCCAGCATTTT. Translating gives CASSLSGVQPQHF.

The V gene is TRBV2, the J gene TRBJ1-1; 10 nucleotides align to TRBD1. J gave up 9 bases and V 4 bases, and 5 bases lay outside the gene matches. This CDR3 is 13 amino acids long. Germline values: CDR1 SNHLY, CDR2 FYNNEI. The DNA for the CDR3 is TGTGCCAGCAGTGGGGAGACAGGGGGCAAAGCTTTCTTT. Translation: CASSGETGGKAFF.

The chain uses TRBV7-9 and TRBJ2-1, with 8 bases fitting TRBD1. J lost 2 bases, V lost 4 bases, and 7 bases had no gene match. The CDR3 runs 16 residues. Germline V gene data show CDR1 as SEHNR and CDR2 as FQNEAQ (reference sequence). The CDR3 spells CASSSGQGRPYNEQFF. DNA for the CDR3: TGTGCCAGCAGCTCCGGACAGGGTCGTCCCTACAATGAGCAGTTCTTC.

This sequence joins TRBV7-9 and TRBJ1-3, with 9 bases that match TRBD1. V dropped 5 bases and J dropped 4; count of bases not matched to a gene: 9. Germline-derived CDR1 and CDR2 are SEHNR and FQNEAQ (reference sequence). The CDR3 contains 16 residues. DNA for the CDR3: TGTGCCAGCAGCCGATGGACAGGGGCAGCCGGAAACACCATATATTTT. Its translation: CASSRWTGAAGNTIYF.

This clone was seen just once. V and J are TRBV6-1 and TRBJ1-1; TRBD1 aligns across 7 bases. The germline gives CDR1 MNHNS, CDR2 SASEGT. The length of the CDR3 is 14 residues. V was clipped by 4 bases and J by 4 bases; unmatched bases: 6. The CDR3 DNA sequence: TGTGCCAGCAGTGTCTGGCAGGGGGTCACTGAAGCTTTCTTT. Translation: CASSVWQGVTEAFF.

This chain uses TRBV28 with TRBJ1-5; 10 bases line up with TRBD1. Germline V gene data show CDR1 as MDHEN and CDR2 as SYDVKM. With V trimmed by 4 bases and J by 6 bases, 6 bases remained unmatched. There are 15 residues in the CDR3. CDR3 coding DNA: TGTGCCAGCAGTTCCGGGACAGGGGTAGCTCAGCCCCAGCATTTT. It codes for CASSSGTGVAQPQHF.

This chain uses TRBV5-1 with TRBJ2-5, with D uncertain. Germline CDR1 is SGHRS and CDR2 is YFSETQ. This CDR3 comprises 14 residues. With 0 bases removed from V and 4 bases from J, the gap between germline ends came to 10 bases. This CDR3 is CASSLVGLRETQYF. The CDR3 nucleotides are TGCGCCAGCAGCTTGGTTGGCTTACGAGAGACCCAGTACTTC.

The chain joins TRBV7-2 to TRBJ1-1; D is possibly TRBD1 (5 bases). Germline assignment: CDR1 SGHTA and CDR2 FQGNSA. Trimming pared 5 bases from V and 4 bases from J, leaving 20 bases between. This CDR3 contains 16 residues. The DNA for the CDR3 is TGTGCCAGCAGCCGAAGGGGAGGGGCCGGGCGCACTGAAGCTTTCTTT. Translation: CASSRRGGAGRTEAFF.

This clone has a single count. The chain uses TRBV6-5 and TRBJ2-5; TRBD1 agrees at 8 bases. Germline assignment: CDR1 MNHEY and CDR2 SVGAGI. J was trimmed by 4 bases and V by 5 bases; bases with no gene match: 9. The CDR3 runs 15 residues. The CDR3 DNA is TGTGCCAGCAGTCGCCGACAGGGGAGGAGAGAGACCCAGTACTTC. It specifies CASSRRQGRRETQYF.

As DNA, the CDR3 is TGTGCCAGTACGAATAGGGGGGAGGGGACTGAAGCTTTCTTT. Its protein product is CASTNRGEGTEAFF. The chain links TRBV6-5 to TRBJ1-1; weak D call: TRBD1 (6 bases). The CDR3 consists of 14 residues. CDR1 is MNHEY and CDR2 is SVGAGI in the germline V gene. V was clipped by 9 bases and J by 5 bases, with 19 bases between them.

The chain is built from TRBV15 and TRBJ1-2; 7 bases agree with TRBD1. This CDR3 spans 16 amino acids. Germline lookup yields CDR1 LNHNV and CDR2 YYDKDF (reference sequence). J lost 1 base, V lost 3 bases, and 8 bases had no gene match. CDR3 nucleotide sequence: TGTGCCACCAGCAGGATACAGGGGTGGGATAACTATGGCTACACCTTC. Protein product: CATSRIQGWDNYGYTF.

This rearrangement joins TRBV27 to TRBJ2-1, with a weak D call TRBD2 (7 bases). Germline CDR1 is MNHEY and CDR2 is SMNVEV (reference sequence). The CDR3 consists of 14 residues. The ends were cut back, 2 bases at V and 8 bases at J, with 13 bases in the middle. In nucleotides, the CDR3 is TGTGCCAGCAGTTTAAGACGCGGGGGCGATGAGCAGTTCTTC. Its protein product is CASSLRRGGDEQFF.

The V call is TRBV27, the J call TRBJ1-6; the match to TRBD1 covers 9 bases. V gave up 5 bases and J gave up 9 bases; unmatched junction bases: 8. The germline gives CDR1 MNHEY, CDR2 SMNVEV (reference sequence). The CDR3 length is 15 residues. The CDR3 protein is CASSPADRGLSPLHF. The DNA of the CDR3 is TGTGCCAGCAGTCCCGCGGACAGGGGCCTTTCACCCCTCCACTTT.

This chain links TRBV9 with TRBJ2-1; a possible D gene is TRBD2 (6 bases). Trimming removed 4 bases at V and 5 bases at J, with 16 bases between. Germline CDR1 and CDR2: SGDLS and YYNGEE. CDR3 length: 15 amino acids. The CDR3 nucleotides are TGTGCCAGCAGCTCGAGGGGAGGACGAAACAATGAGCAGTTCTTC. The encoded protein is CASSSRGGRNNEQFF.